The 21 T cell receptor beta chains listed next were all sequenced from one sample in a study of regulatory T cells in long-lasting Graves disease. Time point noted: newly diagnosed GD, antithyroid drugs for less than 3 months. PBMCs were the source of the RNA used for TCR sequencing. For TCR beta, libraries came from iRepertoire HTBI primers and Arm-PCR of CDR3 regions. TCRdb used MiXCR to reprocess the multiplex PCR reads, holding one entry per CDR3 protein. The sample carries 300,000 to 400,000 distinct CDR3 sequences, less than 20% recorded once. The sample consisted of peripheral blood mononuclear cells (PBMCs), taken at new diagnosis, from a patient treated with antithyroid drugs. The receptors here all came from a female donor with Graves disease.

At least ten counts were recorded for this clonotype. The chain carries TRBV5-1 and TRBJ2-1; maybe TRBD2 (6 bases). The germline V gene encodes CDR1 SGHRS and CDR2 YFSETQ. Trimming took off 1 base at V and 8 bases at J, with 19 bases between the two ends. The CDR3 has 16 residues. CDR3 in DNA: TGCGCCAGCAGCTTGTCCCGTCCGGGAGACCTGGATGAGCAGTTCTTC. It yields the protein CASSLSRPGDLDEQFF.

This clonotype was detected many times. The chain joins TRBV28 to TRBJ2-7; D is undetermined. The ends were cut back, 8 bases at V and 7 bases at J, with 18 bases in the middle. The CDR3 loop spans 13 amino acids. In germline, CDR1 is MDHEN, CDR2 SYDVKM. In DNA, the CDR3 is TGTGCCAGCCTATGGAAAGGGTCCGGGGAGCAGTACTTC. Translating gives CASLWKGSGEQYF.

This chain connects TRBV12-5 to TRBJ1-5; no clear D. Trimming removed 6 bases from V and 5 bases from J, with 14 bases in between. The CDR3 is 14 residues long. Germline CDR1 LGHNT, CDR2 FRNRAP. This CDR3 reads CASGEGGSHQPQHF. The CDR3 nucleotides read TGTGCTAGTGGGGAGGGAGGGTCCCATCAGCCCCAGCATTTT.

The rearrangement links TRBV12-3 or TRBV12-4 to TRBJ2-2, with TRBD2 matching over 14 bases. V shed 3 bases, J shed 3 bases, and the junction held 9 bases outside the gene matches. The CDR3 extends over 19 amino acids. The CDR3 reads CASSFGTSGSAGYTGELFF. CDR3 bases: TGTGCCAGCAGTTTCGGGACTAGCGGGAGCGCCGGGTACACCGGGGAGCTGTTTTTT.

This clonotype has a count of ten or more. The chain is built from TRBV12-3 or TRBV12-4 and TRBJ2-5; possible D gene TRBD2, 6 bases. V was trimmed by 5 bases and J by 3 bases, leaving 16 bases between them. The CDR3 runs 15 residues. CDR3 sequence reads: CASSQGTLKKETQYF. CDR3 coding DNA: TGTGCCAGCAGTCAAGGGACTTTGAAAAAAGAGACCCAGTACTTC.

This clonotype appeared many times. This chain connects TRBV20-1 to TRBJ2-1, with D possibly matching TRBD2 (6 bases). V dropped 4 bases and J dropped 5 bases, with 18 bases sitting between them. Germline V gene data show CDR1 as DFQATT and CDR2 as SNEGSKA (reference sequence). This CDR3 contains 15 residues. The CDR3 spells CSAIGSGLGNNEQFF. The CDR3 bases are TGCAGTGCTATCGGGAGCGGTCTGGGCAACAATGAGCAGTTCTTC.

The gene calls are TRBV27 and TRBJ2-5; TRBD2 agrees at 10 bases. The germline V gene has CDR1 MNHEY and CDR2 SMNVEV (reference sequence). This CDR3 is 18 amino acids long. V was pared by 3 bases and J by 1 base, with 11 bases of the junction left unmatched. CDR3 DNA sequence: TGTGCCAGCAGTTTTTTTAAGCGTAGCGGGAGGTCCCAAGAGACCCAGTACTTC. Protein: CASSFFKRSGRSQETQYF.

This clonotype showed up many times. CDR3 region: CAIRGDSSEAFF. The CDR3 DNA reads as TGTGCCATCAGGGGAGACAGTTCTGAAGCTTTCTTT. The chain uses TRBV10-3 and TRBJ1-1, with D possibly TRBD1 on 5 matching bases. V lost 6 bases, J lost 6 bases, and 11 bases lay in between. Germline V gene data show CDR1 as ENHRY and CDR2 as SYGVKD. The CDR3 length is 12 residues.

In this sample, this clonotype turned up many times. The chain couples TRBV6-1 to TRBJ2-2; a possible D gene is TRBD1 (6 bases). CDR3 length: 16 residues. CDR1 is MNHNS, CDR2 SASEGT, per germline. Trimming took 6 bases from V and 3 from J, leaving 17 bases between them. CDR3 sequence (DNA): TGTGCCAGCAGCCCGAGATTAGGACAGTACACCGGGGAGCTGTTTTTT. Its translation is CASSPRLGQYTGELFF.

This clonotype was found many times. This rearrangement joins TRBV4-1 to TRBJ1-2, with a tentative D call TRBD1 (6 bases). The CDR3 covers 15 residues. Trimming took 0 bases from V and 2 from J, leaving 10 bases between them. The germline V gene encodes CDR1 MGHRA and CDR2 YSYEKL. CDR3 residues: CASSQEPGANYGYTF. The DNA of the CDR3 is TGCGCCAGCAGCCAAGAACCGGGGGCCAACTATGGCTACACCTTC.

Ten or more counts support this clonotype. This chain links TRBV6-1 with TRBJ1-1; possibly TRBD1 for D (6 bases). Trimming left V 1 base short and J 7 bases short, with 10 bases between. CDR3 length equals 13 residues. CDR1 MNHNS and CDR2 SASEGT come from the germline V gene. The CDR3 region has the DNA TGTGCCAGCAGTGAAGGCGGGGGCTTTGAAGCTTTCTTT. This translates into CASSEGGGFEAFF.

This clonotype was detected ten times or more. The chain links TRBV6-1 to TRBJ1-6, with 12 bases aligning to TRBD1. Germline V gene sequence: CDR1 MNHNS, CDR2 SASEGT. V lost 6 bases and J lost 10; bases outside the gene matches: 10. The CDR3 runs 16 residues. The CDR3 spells CASSATGTGGFSPLHF. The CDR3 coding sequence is TGTGCCAGCAGCGCTACCGGGACAGGGGGCTTCTCACCCCTCCACTTT.

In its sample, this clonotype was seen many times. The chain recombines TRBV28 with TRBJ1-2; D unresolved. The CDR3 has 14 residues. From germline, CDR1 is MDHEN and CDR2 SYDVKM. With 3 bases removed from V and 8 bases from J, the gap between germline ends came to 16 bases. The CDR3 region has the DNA TGTGCCAGCAGTTTTAATGATGGCCTCGGGGGCTACACCTTC. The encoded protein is CASSFNDGLGGYTF.

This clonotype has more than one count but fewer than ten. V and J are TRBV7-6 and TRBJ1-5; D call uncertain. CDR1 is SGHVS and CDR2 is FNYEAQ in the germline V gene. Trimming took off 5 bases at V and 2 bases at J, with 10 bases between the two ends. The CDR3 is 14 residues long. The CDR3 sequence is CASSVGEGNQPQHF. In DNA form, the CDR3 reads TGTGCCAGCAGCGTCGGAGAGGGCAATCAGCCCCAGCATTTT.

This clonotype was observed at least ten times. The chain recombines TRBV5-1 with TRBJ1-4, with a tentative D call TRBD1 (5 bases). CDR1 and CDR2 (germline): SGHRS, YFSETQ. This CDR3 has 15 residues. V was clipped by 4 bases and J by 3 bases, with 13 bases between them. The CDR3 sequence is CASSGNGASNEKLFF. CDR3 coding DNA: TGCGCCAGCAGCGGAAACGGGGCCTCTAATGAAAAACTGTTTTTT.

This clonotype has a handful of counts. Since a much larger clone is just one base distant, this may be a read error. Written as DNA, the CDR3 is TGTGCCAGCAGCTTAGCCCAGGGACAGAGGGTCGGGGAGACCCAGTACTTC. Amino acid sequence: CASSLAQGQRVGETQYF. J is TRBJ2-3 and V is TRBV11-2, with 7 bases fitting TRBD1. TRBJ2-5 matches the DNA end more closely, so the J call is doubtful. In germline, CDR1 is SGHAT, CDR2 FQNNGV. The CDR3 totals 17 residues.

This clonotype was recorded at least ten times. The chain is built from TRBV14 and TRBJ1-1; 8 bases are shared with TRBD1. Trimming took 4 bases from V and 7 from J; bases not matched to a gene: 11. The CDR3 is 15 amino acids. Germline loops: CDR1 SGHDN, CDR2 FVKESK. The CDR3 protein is CASSPFRQGPREAFF. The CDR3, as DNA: TGTGCCAGCAGCCCATTCAGACAGGGGCCCCGTGAAGCTTTCTTT.

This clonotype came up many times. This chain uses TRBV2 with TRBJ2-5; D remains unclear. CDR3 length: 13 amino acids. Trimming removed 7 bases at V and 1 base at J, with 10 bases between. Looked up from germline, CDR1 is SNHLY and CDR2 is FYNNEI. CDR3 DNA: TGTGCCAGCAAGGAATGGACCCAAGAGACCCAGTACTTC. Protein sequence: CASKEWTQETQYF.

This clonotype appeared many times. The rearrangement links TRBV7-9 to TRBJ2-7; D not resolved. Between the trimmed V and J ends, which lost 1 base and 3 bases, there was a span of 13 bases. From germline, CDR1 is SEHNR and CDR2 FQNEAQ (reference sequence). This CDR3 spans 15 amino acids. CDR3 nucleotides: TGTGCCAGCAGCTTAGGCCGGACGGCACTCTACGAGCAGTACTTC. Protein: CASSLGRTALYEQYF.

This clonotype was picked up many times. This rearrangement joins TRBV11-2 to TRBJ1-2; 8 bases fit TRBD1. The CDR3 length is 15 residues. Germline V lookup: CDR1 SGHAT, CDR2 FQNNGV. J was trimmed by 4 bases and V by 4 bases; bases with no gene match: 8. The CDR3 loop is CASSYGQGNIYGYTF. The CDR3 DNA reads TGTGCCAGCAGCTACGGACAGGGAAATATCTATGGCTACACCTTC. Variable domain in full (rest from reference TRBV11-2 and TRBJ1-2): EAGVAQSPRYKIIEKRQSVAFWCNPISGHATLYWYQQILGQGPKLLIQFQNNGVVDDSQLPKDRFSAERLKGVDSTLKIQPAKLEDSAVYLCASSYGQGNIYGYTFGSGTRLTVV.

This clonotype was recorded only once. The CDR3 spells CSARPGSVEPQHF. For the CDR3, the DNA is TGCAGTGCTAGACCCGGTAGTGTAGAGCCCCAGCATTTT. The chain has TRBV20-1 and TRBJ1-5; no reliable D call. CDR1 is DFQATT, CDR2 SNEGSKA, per germline (reference sequence). CDR3 length: 13 amino acids. Trimming stripped 2 bases from V and 8 bases from J, with 13 bases between.